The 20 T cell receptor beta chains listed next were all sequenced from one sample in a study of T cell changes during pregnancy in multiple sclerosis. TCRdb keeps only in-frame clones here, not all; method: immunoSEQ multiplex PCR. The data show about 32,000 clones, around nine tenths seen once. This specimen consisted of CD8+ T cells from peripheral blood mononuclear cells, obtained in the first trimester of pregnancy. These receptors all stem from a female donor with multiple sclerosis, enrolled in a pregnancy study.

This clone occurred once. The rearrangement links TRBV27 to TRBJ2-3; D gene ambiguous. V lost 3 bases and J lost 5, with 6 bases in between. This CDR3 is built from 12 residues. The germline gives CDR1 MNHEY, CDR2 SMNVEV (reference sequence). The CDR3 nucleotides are TGTGCCAGCAGTTTTAGTGGAGATACGCAGTATTTT. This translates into CASSFSGDTQYF.

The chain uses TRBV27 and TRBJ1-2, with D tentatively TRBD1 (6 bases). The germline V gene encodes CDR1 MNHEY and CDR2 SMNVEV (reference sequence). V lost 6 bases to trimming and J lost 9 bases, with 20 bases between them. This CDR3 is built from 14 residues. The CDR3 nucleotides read TGTGCCAGCAGACCTACCCGGGACAACTCCCGCTACACCTTC. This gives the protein CASRPTRDNSRYTF.

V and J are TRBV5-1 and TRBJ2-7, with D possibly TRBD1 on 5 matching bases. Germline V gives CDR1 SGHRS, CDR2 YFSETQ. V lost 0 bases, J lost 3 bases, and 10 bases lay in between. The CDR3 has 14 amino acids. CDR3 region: CASSLEQGLYEQYF. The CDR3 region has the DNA TGCGCCAGCAGCTTGGAGCAGGGCCTCTACGAGCAGTACTTC.

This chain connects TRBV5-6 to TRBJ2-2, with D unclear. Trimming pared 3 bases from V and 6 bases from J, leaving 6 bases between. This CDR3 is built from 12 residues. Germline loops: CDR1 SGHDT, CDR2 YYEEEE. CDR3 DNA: TGTGCCAGCAGCTACATCCCCGGGGAGCTGTTTTTT. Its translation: CASSYIPGELFF.

This chain's CDR3 is CASSPKLTGYIPYEQYF. CDR3 sequence (DNA): TGCGCCAGCAGCCCAAAGCTCACAGGGTACATTCCCTACGAGCAGTACTTC. The chain recombines TRBV5-1 with TRBJ2-7; D is perhaps TRBD1 (6 bases). Trimming stripped 4 bases from V and 2 bases from J, with 22 bases between. Germline values: CDR1 SGHRS, CDR2 YFSETQ. CDR3 length: 17 residues.

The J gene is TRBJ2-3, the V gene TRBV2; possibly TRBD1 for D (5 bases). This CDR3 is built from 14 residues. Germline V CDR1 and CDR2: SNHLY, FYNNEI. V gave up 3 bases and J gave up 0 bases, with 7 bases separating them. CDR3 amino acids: CASSDHRSTDTQYF. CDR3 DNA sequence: TGTGCCAGCAGTGACCACAGGAGCACAGATACGCAGTATTTT.

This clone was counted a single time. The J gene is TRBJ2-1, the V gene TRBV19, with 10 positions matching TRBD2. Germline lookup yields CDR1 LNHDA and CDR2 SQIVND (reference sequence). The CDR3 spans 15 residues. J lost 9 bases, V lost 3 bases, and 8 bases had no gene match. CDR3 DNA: TGTGCCAGTAGTATCACAGCGGGAGGGCCGTCTGAGCAGTTCTTC. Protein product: CASSITAGGPSEQFF.

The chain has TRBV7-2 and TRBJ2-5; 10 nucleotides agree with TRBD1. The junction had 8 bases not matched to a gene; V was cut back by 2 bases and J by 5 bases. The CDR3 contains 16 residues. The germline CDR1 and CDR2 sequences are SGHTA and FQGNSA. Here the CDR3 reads CASSLPTGGPVETQYF. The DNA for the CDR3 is TGTGCCAGCAGCTTACCGACAGGGGGCCCCGTGGAGACCCAGTACTTC.

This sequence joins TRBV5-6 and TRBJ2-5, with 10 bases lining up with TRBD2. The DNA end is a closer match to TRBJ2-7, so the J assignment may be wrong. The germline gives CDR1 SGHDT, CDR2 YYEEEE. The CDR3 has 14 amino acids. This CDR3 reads CASSFLAGGGEQYF. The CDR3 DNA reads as TGTGCCAGCAGCTTCTTAGCGGGAGGCGGCGAGCAGTACTTC.

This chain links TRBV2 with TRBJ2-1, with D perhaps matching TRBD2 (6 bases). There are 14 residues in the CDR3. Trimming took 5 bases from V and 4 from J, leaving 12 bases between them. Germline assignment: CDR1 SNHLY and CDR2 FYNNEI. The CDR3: CASSFSGEYNEQFF. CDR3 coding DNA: TGTGCCAGCAGTTTTAGCGGAGAGTACAATGAGCAGTTCTTC.

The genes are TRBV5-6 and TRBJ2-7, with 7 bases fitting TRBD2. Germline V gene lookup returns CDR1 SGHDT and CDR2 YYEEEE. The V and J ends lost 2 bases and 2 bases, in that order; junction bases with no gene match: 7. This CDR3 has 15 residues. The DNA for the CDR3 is TGTGCCAGCAGCTTACTTAGCGGGCCTCCCTACGAGCAGTACTTC. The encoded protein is CASSLLSGPPYEQYF.

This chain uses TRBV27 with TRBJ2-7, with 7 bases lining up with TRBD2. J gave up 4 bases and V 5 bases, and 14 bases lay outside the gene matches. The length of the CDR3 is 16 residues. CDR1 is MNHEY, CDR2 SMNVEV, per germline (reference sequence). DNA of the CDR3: TGTGCCAGCAGTCCCACCCCAGCGGGAATGGCGTACGAGCAGTACTTC. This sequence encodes CASSPTPAGMAYEQYF.

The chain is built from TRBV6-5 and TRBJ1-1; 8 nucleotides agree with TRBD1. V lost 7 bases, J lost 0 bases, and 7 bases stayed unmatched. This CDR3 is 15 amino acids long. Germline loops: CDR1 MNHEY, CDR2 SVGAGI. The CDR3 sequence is CASTAGGWVNTEAFF. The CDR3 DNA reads TGTGCCAGCACCGCAGGGGGCTGGGTGAACACTGAAGCTTTCTTT.

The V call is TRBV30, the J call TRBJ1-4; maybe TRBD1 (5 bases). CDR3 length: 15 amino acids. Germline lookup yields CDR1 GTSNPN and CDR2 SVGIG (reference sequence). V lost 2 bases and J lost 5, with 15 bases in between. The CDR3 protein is CAWSFGHFTNEKLFF. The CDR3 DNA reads TGTGCCTGGAGTTTCGGACATTTTACGAATGAAAAACTGTTTTTT. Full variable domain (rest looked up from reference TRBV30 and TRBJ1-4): SQTIHQWPATLVQPVGSPLSLECTVEGTSNPNLYWYRQAAGRGLQLLFYSVGIGQISSEVPQNLSASRPQDRQFILSSKKLLLSDSGFYLCAWSFGHFTNEKLFFGSGTQLSVL.

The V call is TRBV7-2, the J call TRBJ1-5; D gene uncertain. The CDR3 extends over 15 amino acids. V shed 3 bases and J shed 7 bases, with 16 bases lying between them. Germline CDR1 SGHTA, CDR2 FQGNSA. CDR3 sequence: CASSFRFVRGQPQHF. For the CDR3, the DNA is TGTGCCAGCAGCTTCCGATTCGTACGGGGACAGCCCCAGCATTTT.

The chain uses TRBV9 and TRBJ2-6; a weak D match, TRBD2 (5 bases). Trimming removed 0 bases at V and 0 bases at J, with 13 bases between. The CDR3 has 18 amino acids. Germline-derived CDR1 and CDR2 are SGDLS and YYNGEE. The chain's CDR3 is CASSVGDWRVSGANVLTF. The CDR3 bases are TGTGCCAGCAGCGTAGGTGATTGGCGGGTCTCTGGGGCCAACGTCCTGACTTTC. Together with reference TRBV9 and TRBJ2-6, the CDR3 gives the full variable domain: DSGVTQTPKHLITATGQRVTLRCSPRSGDLSVYWYQQSLDQGLQFLIQYYNGEERAKGNILERFSAQQFPDLHSELNLSSLELGDSALYFCASSVGDWRVSGANVLTFGAGSRLTVL.

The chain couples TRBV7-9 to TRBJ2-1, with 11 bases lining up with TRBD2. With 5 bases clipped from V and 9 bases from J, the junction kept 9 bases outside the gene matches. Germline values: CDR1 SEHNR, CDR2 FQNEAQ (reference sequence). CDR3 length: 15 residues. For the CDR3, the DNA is TGTGCCAGCAGCAATAGCGGGAGGGCCGTGGGTGAGCAGTTCTTC. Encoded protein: CASSNSGRAVGEQFF.

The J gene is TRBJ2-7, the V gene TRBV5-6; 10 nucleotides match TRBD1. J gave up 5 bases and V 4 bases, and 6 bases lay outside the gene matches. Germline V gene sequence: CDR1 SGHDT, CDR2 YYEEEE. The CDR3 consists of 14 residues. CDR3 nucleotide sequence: TGTGCCAGCAGCCTGACAGGGGGCCCTGACGAGCAGTACTTC. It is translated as CASSLTGGPDEQYF.

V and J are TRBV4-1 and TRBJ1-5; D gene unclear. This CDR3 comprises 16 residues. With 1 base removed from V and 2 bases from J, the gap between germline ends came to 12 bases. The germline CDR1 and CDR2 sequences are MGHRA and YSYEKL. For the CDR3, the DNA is TGCGCCAGCAGCCAAGTTGCGGGCGCGGGCAATCAGCCCCAGCATTTT. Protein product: CASSQVAGAGNQPQHF.

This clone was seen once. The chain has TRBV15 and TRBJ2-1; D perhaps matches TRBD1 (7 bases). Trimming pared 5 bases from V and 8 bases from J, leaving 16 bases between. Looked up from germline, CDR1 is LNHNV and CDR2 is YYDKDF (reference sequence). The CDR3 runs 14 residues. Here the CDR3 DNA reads TGTGCCACCAGCCAGGGGGGAGGTGTGGATGAGCAGTTCTTC. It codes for CATSQGGGVDEQFF.